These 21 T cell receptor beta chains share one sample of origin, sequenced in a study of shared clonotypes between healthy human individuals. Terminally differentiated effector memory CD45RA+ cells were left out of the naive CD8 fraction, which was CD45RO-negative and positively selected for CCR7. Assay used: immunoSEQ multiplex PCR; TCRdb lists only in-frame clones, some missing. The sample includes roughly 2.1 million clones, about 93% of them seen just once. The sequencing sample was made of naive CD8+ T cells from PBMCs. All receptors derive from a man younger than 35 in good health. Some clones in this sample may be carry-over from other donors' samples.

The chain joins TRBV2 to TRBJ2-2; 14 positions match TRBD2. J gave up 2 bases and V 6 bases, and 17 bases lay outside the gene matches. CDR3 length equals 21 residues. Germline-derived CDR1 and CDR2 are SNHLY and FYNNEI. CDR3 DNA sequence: TGTGCCAGCAGGGCAAGACTAGCGGGAGGGCCTGAGCTCTTTAACACCGGGGAGCTGTTTTTT. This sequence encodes CASRARLAGGPELFNTGELFF.

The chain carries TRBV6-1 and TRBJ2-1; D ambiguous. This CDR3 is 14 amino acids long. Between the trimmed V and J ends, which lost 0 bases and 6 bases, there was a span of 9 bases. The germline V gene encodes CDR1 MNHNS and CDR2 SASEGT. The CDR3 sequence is CASSEARRINEQFF. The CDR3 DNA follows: TGTGCCAGCAGTGAAGCGCGGCGCATCAATGAGCAGTTCTTC.

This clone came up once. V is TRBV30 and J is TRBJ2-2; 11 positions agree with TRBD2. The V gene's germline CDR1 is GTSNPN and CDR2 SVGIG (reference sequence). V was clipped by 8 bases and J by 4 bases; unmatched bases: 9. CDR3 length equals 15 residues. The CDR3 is CALVTTSGATGELFF. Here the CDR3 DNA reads TGTGCCCTAGTGACGACTAGCGGGGCCACCGGGGAGCTGTTTTTT.

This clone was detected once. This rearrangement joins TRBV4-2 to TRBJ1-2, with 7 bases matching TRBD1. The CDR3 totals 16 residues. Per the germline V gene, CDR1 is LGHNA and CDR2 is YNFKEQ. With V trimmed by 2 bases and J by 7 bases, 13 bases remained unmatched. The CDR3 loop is CASSQPRQGALPGYTF. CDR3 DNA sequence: TGTGCCAGCAGCCAACCTAGACAGGGAGCTCTCCCTGGCTACACCTTC.

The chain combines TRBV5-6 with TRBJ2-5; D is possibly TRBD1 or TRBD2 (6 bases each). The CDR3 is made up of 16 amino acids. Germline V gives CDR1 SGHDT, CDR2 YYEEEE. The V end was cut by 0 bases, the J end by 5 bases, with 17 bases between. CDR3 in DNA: TGTGCCAGCAGCTTGGCGGGGGCGGTAGGGGAGGAGACCCAGTACTTC. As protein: CASSLAGAVGEETQYF.

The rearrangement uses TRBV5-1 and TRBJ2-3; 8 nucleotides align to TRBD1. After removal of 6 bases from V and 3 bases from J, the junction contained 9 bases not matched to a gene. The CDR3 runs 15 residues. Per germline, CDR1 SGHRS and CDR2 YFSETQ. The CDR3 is CASNLKDRETDTQYF. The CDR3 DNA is TGCGCCAGCAACCTTAAGGACAGGGAAACAGATACGCAGTATTTT.

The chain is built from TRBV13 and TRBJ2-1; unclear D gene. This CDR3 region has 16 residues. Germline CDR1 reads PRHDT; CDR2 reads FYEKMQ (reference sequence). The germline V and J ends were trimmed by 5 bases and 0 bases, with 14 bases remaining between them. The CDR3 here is CASSPTGLSSYNEQFF. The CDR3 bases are TGTGCCAGCAGCCCTACCGGCCTCAGCTCCTACAATGAGCAGTTCTTC.

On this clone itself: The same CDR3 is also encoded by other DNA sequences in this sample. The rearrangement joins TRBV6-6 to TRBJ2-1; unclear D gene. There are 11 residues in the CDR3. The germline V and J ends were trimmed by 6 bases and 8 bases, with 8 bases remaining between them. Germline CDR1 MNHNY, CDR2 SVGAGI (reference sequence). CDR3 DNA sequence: TGTGCCAGCAGCCCAGGCTATGAGCAGTTCTTC. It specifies CASSPGYEQFF.

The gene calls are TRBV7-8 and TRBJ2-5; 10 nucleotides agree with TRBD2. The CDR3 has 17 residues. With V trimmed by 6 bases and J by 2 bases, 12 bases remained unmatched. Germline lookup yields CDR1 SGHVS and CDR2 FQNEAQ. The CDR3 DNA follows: TGTGCCAGCAGACTACGTGGAACTAGCGGGACTCAAGAGACCCAGTACTTC. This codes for CASRLRGTSGTQETQYF.

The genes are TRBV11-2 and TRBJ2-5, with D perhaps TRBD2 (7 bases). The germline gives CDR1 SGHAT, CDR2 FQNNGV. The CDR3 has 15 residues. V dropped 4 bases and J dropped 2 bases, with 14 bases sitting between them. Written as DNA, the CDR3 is TGTGCCAGCAGCTCCGGAGGGGGGGGGCAAGAGACCCAGTACTTC. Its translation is CASSSGGGGQETQYF.

CDR3 sequence reads: CASSQDRGGSNQPQHF. CDR3 nucleotide sequence: TGCGCCAGCAGCCAAGACCGGGGGGGAAGCAATCAGCCCCAGCATTTT. The gene calls are TRBV4-3 and TRBJ1-5; D is perhaps TRBD1 (5 bases). CDR3 length: 16 residues. V was trimmed by 0 bases and J by 1 base, leaving 10 bases between them. Germline CDR1 is LGHNA and CDR2 is YSLEER.

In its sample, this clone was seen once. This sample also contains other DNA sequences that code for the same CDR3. CDR3 loop: CASSLASSGNTIYF. As DNA, the CDR3 is TGTGCCAGCAGCCTGGCCTCCTCTGGAAACACCATATATTTT. The chain links TRBV5-6 to TRBJ1-3; D remains unclear. The CDR3 has 14 residues. Germline loops: CDR1 SGHDT, CDR2 YYEEEE. V lost 4 bases and J lost 0, with 8 bases in between.

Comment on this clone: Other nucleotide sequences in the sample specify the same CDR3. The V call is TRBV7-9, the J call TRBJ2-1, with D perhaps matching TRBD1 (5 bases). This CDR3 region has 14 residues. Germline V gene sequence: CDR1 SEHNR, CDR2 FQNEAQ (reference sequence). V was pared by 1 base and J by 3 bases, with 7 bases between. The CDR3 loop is CASSLGGLYNEQFF. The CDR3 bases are TGTGCCAGCAGCTTAGGGGGCCTCTACAATGAGCAGTTCTTC.

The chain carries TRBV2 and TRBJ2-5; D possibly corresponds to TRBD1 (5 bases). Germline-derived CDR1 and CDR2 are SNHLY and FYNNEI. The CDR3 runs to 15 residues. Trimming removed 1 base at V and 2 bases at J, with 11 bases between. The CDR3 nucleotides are TGTGCCAGCAGTGAAGATGGTCCAGGGCAAGAGACCCAGTACTTC. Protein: CASSEDGPGQETQYF.

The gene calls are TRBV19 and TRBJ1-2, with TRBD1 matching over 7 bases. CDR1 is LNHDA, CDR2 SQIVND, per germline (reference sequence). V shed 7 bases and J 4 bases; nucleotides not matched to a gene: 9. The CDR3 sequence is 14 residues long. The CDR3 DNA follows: TGTGCCAGTAACCCAGTAGGGGGCGTCTATGGCTACACCTTC. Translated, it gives CASNPVGGVYGYTF.

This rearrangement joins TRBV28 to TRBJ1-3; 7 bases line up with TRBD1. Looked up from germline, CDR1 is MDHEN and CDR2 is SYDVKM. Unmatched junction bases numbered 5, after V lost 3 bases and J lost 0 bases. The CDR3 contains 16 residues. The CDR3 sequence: CASSFYGDSSGNTIYF. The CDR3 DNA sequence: TGTGCCAGCAGTTTTTATGGGGACAGCTCTGGAAACACCATATATTTT. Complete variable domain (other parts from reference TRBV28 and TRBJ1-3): DVKVTQSSRYLVKRTGEKVFLECVQDMDHENMFWYRQDPGLGLRLIYFSYDVKMKEKGDIPEGYSVSREKKERFSLILESASTNQTSMYLCASSFYGDSSGNTIYFGEGSWLTVV.

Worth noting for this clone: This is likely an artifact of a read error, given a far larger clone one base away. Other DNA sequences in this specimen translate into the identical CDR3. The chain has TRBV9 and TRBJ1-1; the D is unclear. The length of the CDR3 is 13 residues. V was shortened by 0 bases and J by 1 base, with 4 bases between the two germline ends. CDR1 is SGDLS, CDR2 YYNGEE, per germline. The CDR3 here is CASSVGRNTEAFF. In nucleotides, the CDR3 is TGTGCCAGCAGCGTAGGGAGGAACACTGAAGCTTTCTTT.

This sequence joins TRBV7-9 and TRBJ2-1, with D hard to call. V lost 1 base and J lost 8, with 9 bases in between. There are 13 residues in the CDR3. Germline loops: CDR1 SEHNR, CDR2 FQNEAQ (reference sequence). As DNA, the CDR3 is TGTGCCAGCAGCTTAGTTGGGATCGATGAGCAGTTCTTC. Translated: CASSLVGIDEQFF.

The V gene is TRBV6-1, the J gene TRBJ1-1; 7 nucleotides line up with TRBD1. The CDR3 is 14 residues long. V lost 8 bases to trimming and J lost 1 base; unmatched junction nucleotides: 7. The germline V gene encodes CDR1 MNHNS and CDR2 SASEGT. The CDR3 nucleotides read TGTGCCAGCCAAACGGGGACAGCGAACACTGAAGCTTTCTTT. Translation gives CASQTGTANTEAFF.

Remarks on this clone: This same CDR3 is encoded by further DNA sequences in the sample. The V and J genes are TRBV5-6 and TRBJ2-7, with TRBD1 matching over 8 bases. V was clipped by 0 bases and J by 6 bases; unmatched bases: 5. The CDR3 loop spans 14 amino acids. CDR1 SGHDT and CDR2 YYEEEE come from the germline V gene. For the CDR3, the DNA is TGTGCCAGCAGCTTGGGCCAGGGGGCTCCCGAGCAGTACTTC. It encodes CASSLGQGAPEQYF.

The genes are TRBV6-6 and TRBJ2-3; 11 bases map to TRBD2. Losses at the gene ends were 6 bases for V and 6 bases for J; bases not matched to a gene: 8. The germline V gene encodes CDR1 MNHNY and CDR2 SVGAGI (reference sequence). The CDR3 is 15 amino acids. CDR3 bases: TGTGCCAGCAGCTGGGGACTAGCGGTGTTGGATACGCAGTATTTT. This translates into CASSWGLAVLDTQYF.